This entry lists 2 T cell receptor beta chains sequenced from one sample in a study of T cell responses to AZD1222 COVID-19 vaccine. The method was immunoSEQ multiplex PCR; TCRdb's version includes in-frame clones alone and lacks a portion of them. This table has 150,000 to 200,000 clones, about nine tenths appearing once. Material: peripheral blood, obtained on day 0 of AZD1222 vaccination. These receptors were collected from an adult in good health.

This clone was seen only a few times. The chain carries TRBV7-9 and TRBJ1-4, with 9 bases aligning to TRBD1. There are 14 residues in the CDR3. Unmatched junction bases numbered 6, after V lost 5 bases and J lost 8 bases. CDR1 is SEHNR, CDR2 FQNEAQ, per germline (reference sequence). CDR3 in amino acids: CASSQQGAWEKLFF. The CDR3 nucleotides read TGTGCCAGCAGCCAACAGGGGGCTTGGGAAAAACTGTTTTTT.

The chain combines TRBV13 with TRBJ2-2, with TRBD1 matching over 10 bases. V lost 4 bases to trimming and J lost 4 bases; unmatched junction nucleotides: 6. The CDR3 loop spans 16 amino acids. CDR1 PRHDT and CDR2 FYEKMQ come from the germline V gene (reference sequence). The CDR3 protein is CASSSWTGGGTGELFF. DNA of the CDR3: TGTGCCAGCAGCTCCTGGACAGGGGGAGGCACCGGGGAGCTGTTTTTT.